The 6 T cell receptor beta chains listed next were all sequenced from one sample in a study of cytomegalovirus exposure and HLA in healthy donors. A multiplex PCR was run with 60 Vbeta primers and 13 Jbeta primers. Generated by immunoSEQ multiplex PCR, the TCRdb table keeps only in-frame clones and is missing some. Found here are about 230,000 clones, around 80% of them singletons; the top ten hold about 2.5%. The sequenced sample was PBMCs. Source of these receptors: an older woman in good health and CMV-seropositive.

This clone has more than one count but fewer than ten. The rearrangement joins TRBV6-7 to TRBJ2-3, with a tentative D call TRBD2 (6 bases). TRBV6-7 is an ORF, with its function uncertain. V lost 6 bases and J 0 bases, leaving 16 bases between the germline ends. This CDR3 region has 16 residues. The CDR3 spells CASSPRVAASTDTQYF. CDR3 sequence (DNA): TGTGCCAGCAGCCCCCGGGTAGCGGCTAGCACAGATACGCAGTATTTT.

The V and J genes are TRBV6-1 and TRBJ2-3; 10 nucleotides line up with TRBD1. Germline CDR1 reads MNHNS; CDR2 reads SASEGT. J was trimmed by 4 bases and V by 7 bases; bases with no gene match: 5. The CDR3 extends over 14 amino acids. The DNA for the CDR3 is TGTGCCAGCAATTTGGACAGGGGGGCAGATACGCAGTATTTT. Protein: CASNLDRGADTQYF.

This chain connects TRBV5-4 to TRBJ2-5; 7 nucleotides agree with TRBD1. Trimming at V came to 4 bases and at J to 3 bases, leaving 3 bases not matched to a gene. The CDR3 is 13 residues long. Germline V lookup: CDR1 SGHNT, CDR2 YYREEE (reference sequence). The CDR3 coding sequence is TGTGCCAGCAGCGACAGGGCTGAAGAGACCCAGTACTTC. This gives the protein CASSDRAEETQYF.

The J gene is TRBJ2-7, the V gene TRBV21-1; the DNA was not used to check the table's D call, TRBD2. TRBV21-1 is reported as a pseudogene. The CDR3 is 16 residues long. This CDR3 reads CASSSLRETKPYEQYF. The CDR3 DNA is TGTGCCAGCAGCAGCCTCCGGGAGACAAAACCCTACGAGCAGTACTTC.

V gene TRBV6-5 combines with J gene TRBJ2-2; D is uncertain. The CDR3 covers 13 residues. Between the trimmed V and J ends, which lost 4 bases and 1 base, there was a span of 4 bases. CDR1 is MNHEY and CDR2 is SVGAGI in the germline V gene. CDR3 protein: CASSSGNTGELFF. CDR3 sequence (DNA): TGTGCCAGCAGTTCCGGGAACACCGGGGAGCTGTTTTTT.

The CDR3 DNA follows: TGTGCCAGCAGCCCATCACTGGAGACCCAGTACTTC. Its translation is CASSPSLETQYF. The genes are TRBV9 and TRBJ2-5, with no clear D. The V gene lost 4 bases and the J gene lost 5 bases, with 9 bases spanning the gap. The CDR3 sequence is 12 residues long. Germline V gene sequence: CDR1 SGDLS, CDR2 YYNGEE.